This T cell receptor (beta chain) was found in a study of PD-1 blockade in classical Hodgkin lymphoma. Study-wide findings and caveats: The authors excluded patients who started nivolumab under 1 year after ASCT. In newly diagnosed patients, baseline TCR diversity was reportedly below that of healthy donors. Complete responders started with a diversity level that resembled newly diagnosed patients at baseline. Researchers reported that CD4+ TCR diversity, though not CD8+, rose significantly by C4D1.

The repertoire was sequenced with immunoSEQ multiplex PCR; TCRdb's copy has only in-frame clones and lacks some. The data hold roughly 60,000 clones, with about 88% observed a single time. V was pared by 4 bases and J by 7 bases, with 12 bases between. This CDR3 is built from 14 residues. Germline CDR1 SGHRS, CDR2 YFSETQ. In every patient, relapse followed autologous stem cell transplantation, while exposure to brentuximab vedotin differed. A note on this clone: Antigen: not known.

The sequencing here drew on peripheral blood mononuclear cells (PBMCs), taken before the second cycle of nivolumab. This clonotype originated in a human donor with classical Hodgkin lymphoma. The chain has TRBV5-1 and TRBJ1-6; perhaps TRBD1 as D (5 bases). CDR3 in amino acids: CASSQQDTNSPLHF. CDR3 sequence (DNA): TGCGCCAGCAGCCAACAGGATACAAATTCACCCCTCCACTTT.